This TCR beta chain was recovered during a study of response to subunit inactivated influenza vaccine. Per the germline V gene, CDR1 is SGHRS and CDR2 is YFSETQ. The CDR3 consists of 14 residues. The V gene lost 2 bases and the J gene lost 1 base, with 7 bases spanning the gap. At least ten counts were recorded for this clonotype. Each CDR3 protein is one row after TCRdb ran MiXCR on the RT-PCR reads. The sample lists approximately 480,000 distinct CDR3 sequences, 10% to 11% occurring once. Specimen: PBMCs from blood, collected 35 to 45 days after vaccination. The clonotype originates from a man aged 50 or older who received an inactivated influenza vaccine. The rearrangement links TRBV5-1 to TRBJ2-1, with no clear D. The CDR3 DNA follows: TGCGCCAGCAGCTTAGCAGAATCCTACAATGAGCAGTTCTTC. It specifies CASSLAESYNEQFF.